The 18 T cell receptor beta chains reported below all come from one sample, sequenced in a study of blood T cell repertoires in COVID-19. The assay was immunoSEQ multiplex PCR, and TCRdb's table has in-frame clones only and misses some. Altogether a few hundred thousand clones are present, approximately 81% being singletons, with the ten largest covering roughly 21%. The sequenced sample was peripheral blood. These receptors were taken from a man aged 30-40 years with active or convalescent COVID-19.

This chain connects TRBV19 to TRBJ1-2, with a possible D match to TRBD1 (5 bases). Germline V gene sequence: CDR1 LNHDA, CDR2 SQIVND (reference sequence). With 5 bases removed from V and 0 bases from J, the gap between germline ends came to 13 bases. CDR3 size: 15 residues. This CDR3 is CASSVNTGSNYGYTF. CDR3 nucleotide sequence: TGTGCCAGTAGTGTCAACACAGGTTCTAACTATGGCTACACCTTC.

V is TRBV6-5 and J is TRBJ2-7, with 8 bases aligning to TRBD2. V was pared by 6 bases and J by 3 bases, with 7 bases of the junction left unmatched. The germline V gene has CDR1 MNHEY and CDR2 SVGAGI. This CDR3 contains 14 residues. Here the CDR3 reads CASRRGGRNYEQYF. The CDR3 coding sequence is TGTGCCAGCAGACGCGGCGGGAGGAACTACGAGCAGTACTTC.

This clone was recorded a few times. The chain links TRBV5-6 to TRBJ1-2, with 10 bases matching TRBD1. The CDR3 is 15 residues long. V lost 5 bases, J lost 4 bases, and 8 bases stayed unmatched. From germline, CDR1 is SGHDT and CDR2 YYEEEE. The CDR3 DNA follows: TGTGCCAGCAGTCCGACAGGGGGCCCAGCCTATGGCTACACCTTC. Translating gives CASSPTGGPAYGYTF. Combining the CDR3 with reference TRBV5-6 and TRBJ1-2 gives the whole variable domain DAGVTQSPTHLIKTRGQQVTLRCSPKSGHDTVSWYQQALGQGPQFIFQYYEEEERQRGNFPDRFSGHQFPNYSSELNVNALLLGDSALYLCASSPTGGPAYGYTFGSGTRLTVV.

This clone was seen just once. The V call is TRBV5-1, the J call TRBJ2-7; the D gene is possibly TRBD1 (6 bases). Germline V gene sequence: CDR1 SGHRS, CDR2 YFSETQ. The CDR3 consists of 15 residues. Trimming took 2 bases from V and 5 from J, leaving 17 bases between them. In DNA form, the CDR3 reads TGCGCCAGCAGCTTCGGAGTTGGGGGCCTGGACGAGCAGTACTTC. Amino acid sequence: CASSFGVGGLDEQYF.

This chain connects TRBV27 to TRBJ1-1; D is uncertain. V lost 0 bases and J lost 0, with 8 bases in between. Germline values: CDR1 MNHEY, CDR2 SMNVEV (reference sequence). This CDR3 comprises 15 residues. The CDR3 bases are TGTGCCAGCAGTTTATCGGCAGACATGAACACTGAAGCTTTCTTT. Its protein product is CASSLSADMNTEAFF.

The V gene is TRBV10-3, the J gene TRBJ2-2, with 9 positions matching TRBD2. The CDR3 covers 13 residues. V shed 7 bases, J shed 7 bases, and the junction held 4 bases outside the gene matches. CDR1 ENHRY and CDR2 SYGVKD come from the germline V gene. The CDR3 sequence: CAIKREDFGELFF. The CDR3 nucleotides read TGTGCCATCAAGCGGGAGGATTTCGGGGAGCTGTTTTTT.

The chain employs TRBV7-2 and TRBJ1-3; D remains ambiguous. Germline assignment: CDR1 SGHTA and CDR2 FQGNSA. The CDR3 runs 13 residues. Trimming cost V 1 base and J 4 bases, with 5 bases left between them. The CDR3 spells CASSLVAGNTIYF. Written as DNA, the CDR3 is TGTGCCAGCAGCTTAGTGGCCGGAAACACCATATATTTT.

The rearrangement uses TRBV2 and TRBJ2-2; 8 nucleotides match TRBD1. The CDR3 spans 14 residues. V was pared by 5 bases and J by 6 bases, with 5 bases of the junction left unmatched. Germline values: CDR1 SNHLY, CDR2 FYNNEI. CDR3 sequence reads: CASSPRTGPGELFF. As DNA, the CDR3 is TGTGCCAGCAGTCCTCGGACAGGGCCCGGGGAGCTGTTTTTT.

The chain couples TRBV7-2 to TRBJ1-6; D unresolved. V shed 0 bases and J shed 14 bases, with 8 bases lying between them. This CDR3 contains 12 residues. Germline loops: CDR1 SGHTA, CDR2 FQGNSA. This CDR3 is CASSLAAGSLHF. The CDR3 bases are TGTGCCAGCAGCTTAGCGGCGGGTTCCCTCCACTTT. The full variable domain, its missing parts supplied by reference TRBV7-2 and TRBJ1-6, is GAGVSQSPSNKVTEKGKDVELRCDPISGHTALYWYRQSLGQGLEFLIYFQGNSAPDKSGLPSDRFSAERTGGSVSTLTIQRTQQEDSAVYLCASSLAAGSLHFGNGTRLTVT.

The chain combines TRBV4-3 with TRBJ1-4; no reliable D call. Trimming cost V 0 bases and J 5 bases, with 4 bases left between them. The CDR3 runs to 13 residues. Per the germline V gene, CDR1 is LGHNA and CDR2 is YSLEER. The CDR3 DNA reads TGCGCCAGCAGCCAAGATGAGAATGAAAAACTGTTTTTT. Amino acids: CASSQDENEKLFF.

V usage is TRBV20-1 and J usage is TRBJ1-2, with a possible D match to TRBD1 (5 bases). The germline CDR1 and CDR2 sequences are DFQATT and SNEGSKA (reference sequence). CDR3 length equals 12 residues. Trimming removed 3 bases from V and 4 bases from J, with 9 bases in between. The CDR3 spells CSASSGTYGYTF. The CDR3 nucleotides are TGCAGTGCTAGTAGCGGGACCTATGGCTACACCTTC.

This clone was observed a handful of times. The chain uses TRBV28 and TRBJ1-6, with D possibly TRBD1 on 5 matching bases. CDR3 length equals 17 residues. Germline V CDR1 and CDR2: MDHEN, SYDVKM. The V end lost 6 bases, the J end lost 7 bases, and 22 bases lay between the germline ends. The CDR3, as DNA: TGTGCCAGCAGCCAAGGGGCGGGATCGTGGGGCAATTCACCCCTCCACTTT. This encodes CASSQGAGSWGNSPLHF.

This clone was seen only a few times. The chain carries TRBV19 and TRBJ2-5; 10 nucleotides match TRBD2. CDR1 is LNHDA, CDR2 SQIVND, per germline (reference sequence). V lost 4 bases to trimming and J lost 2 bases; unmatched junction nucleotides: 10. The CDR3 length is 17 residues. The CDR3 loop is CASSTGLATRLQETQYF. DNA of the CDR3: TGTGCCAGTAGTACGGGACTAGCGACGAGACTTCAAGAGACCCAGTACTTC.

This chain connects TRBV4-3 to TRBJ2-7; a weak D match, TRBD2 (6 bases). The germline V and J ends were trimmed by 0 bases and 0 bases, with 12 bases remaining between them. The CDR3 runs to 16 residues. Looked up from germline, CDR1 is LGHNA and CDR2 is YSLEER. This CDR3 is CASSQESGPDSYEQYF. DNA of the CDR3: TGCGCCAGCAGCCAAGAGAGCGGGCCCGACTCCTACGAGCAGTACTTC.

V gene TRBV5-8 combines with J gene TRBJ1-1; TRBD1 aligns across 9 bases. This CDR3 is built from 16 residues. Per germline, CDR1 SGHTS and CDR2 YDEGEE. The V segment lost 1 base and the J segment 5 bases; nucleotides outside the gene matches: 9. The CDR3 DNA follows: TGTGCCAGCAGCTTGTCCCCGGGACAGGGTATTACTGAAGCTTTCTTT. Protein sequence: CASSLSPGQGITEAFF.

The chain recombines TRBV18 with TRBJ2-1; a possible D gene is TRBD1 (8 bases). The CDR3 is 15 amino acids. Trimming removed 3 bases from V and 6 bases from J, with 15 bases in between. The germline V gene encodes CDR1 KGHSH and CDR2 LQKENI. The CDR3 region has the DNA TGTGCCAGCTCACCCCTACAGGGGGGGGCCAATGAGCAGTTCTTC. It encodes CASSPLQGGANEQFF.

The chain has TRBV5-4 and TRBJ2-1; 7 bases map to TRBD2. The V and J ends lost 4 bases and 7 bases, in that order; junction bases with no gene match: 11. From germline, CDR1 is SGHNT and CDR2 YYREEE (reference sequence). The CDR3 spans 15 residues. This CDR3 reads CASSPGGASKNEQFF. CDR3 DNA: TGTGCCAGCAGCCCGGGAGGTGCCTCAAAAAATGAGCAGTTCTTC.

The chain employs TRBV9 and TRBJ1-1; 7 positions match TRBD1. Unmatched junction bases numbered 5, after V lost 6 bases and J lost 0 bases. The CDR3 runs 14 residues. The germline gives CDR1 SGDLS, CDR2 YYNGEE. This CDR3 is CASTKQGLNTEAFF. DNA of the CDR3: TGTGCCAGCACCAAACAGGGGTTGAACACTGAAGCTTTCTTT.